These 8 T cell receptor beta chains were all obtained from the same sample, sequenced in a study of B cell selection in AIRE deficiency. Data came from immunoSEQ multiplex PCR; TCRdb stores just in-frame clones and leaves some out. The sample has around 14,000 clones, roughly 91% seen once; the top ten hold 0.8% to 1.2%. Regulatory T cells were sorted as CD4+CD25hiCD127low/negative cells. Sequencing was done on a sample of Tregs sorted from PBMCs. These receptors were collected from a human donor with AIRE deficiency.

The CDR3 DNA is TGTGCCAGCAGCCAAGTGAGGACTAGCTATACCTCCTACGAGCAGTACTTC. As protein: CASSQVRTSYTSYEQYF. This chain uses TRBV4-2 with TRBJ2-7, with 8 bases that match TRBD2. Germline trimming cut 1 base from V and 0 bases from J; bases unmatched to any gene: 8. CDR3 length: 17 residues. Germline V CDR1 and CDR2: LGHNA, YNFKEQ.

The chain is built from TRBV7-9 and TRBJ1-2; D not resolved. With 0 bases removed from V and 7 bases from J, the gap between germline ends came to 3 bases. Germline assignment: CDR1 SEHNR and CDR2 FQNEAQ (reference sequence). CDR3 length: 11 residues. CDR3 in amino acids: CASSLALGYTF. Here the CDR3 DNA reads TGTGCCAGCAGCTTAGCTCTTGGCTACACCTTC.

The chain is built from TRBV7-9 and TRBJ2-5; 9 bases agree with TRBD2. CDR3 size: 15 residues. The J segment lost 5 bases and the V segment lost 3 bases, leaving 7 bases of the junction unmatched. CDR1 and CDR2 (germline): SEHNR, FQNEAQ (reference sequence). The CDR3 loop reads CASSLVAGVGETQYF. CDR3 in DNA: TGTGCCAGCAGCTTGGTAGCGGGAGTAGGGGAGACCCAGTACTTC.

The chain links TRBV7-2 to TRBJ2-1; D is perhaps TRBD2 (6 bases). CDR1 SGHTA and CDR2 FQGNSA come from the germline V gene. Deletions cut 1 base from V and 3 bases from J, with 13 bases between. The CDR3 sequence is 16 residues long. DNA for the CDR3: TGTGCCAGCAGCTTAGGCCTAGCGAAATTCTACAATGAGCAGTTCTTC. Protein: CASSLGLAKFYNEQFF.

The chain couples TRBV21-1 to TRBJ2-7. TRBV21-1 has pseudogene status. The CDR3 contains 14 residues. CDR3 in DNA: TGTGCCAGCAGCAAAGCGGGGATTTCCTACGAGCAGTACTTC. This sequence encodes CASSKAGISYEQYF.

The chain has TRBV15 and TRBJ2-1; D perhaps matches TRBD1 (5 bases). Trimming took 0 bases from V and 7 from J, leaving 7 bases between them. Germline CDR1 and CDR2: LNHNV and YYDKDF (reference sequence). CDR3 length: 13 amino acids. The CDR3 region has the DNA TGTGCCACCAGCAGAGACAGGGAAAATGAGCAGTTCTTC. It yields the protein CATSRDRENEQFF.

The chain has TRBV18 and TRBJ1-5; 7 positions match TRBD1. Trimming at V came to 4 bases and at J to 0 bases, leaving 9 bases not matched to a gene. CDR1 is KGHSH, CDR2 LQKENI, per germline. The CDR3 is 17 amino acids. CDR3 nucleotide sequence: TGTGCCAGCTCACAGGACAGGTTTGCCTCTAGCAATCAGCCCCAGCATTTT. Amino acids: CASSQDRFASSNQPQHF.

This chain joins TRBV29-1 and TRBJ1-2, with TRBD1 as a possible D gene (5 bases). V shed 8 bases and J shed 7 bases, with 14 bases lying between them. This CDR3 contains 11 residues. Looked up from germline, CDR1 is SQVTM and CDR2 is ANQGSEA. In DNA form, the CDR3 reads TGCAGCTTCGGGGCAAACGGTGGCTACACCTTC. Protein sequence: CSFGANGGYTF.